A selection of T cell receptor beta chains follows, all from one sample in a study of T-cell memory formation after mild COVID-19. Each CDR3 protein gets one entry after TCRdb re-called the 5' RACE reads with MiXCR. The data contain hundreds of thousands of distinct CDR3 sequences, around 30% of them singletons. Sequences were obtained from PBMCs or a T cell subset sorted from them (not recorded which). These receptors were collected from an adult woman who had mild COVID-19 (a few samples of this study predate the infection). Cell type and time point are not known. CDR3s include the opening cysteine and the closing phenylalanine or tryptophan. D genes are given only for firm matches.

D gene,J gene,V gene,CDR3 protein
NA,TRBJ2-2,TRBV20-1,CSAREGGLGELFF
TRBD1,TRBJ2-1,TRBV12-3/TRBV12-4,CASRTGQGYNEQFF
NA,TRBJ2-3,TRBV4-1,CASSGDRGKGIDTQYF
NA,TRBJ2-7,TRBV5-1,CASSPGAAGAYEQYF
TRBD1,TRBJ2-1,TRBV12-3/TRBV12-4,CASTFGQGNLNEQFF
NA,TRBJ2-5,TRBV12-3/TRBV12-4,CASSIGTVQETQYF
TRBD2,TRBJ2-1,TRBV14,CASSHVAGFGNEQFF
NA,TRBJ1-2,TRBV6-1,CASNHLPQGYYGYTF
NA,TRBJ2-3,TRBV7-9,CASSLGTGVRTQYF
TRBD2,TRBJ2-1,TRBV19,CASSVISGGSYNEQFF
NA,TRBJ1-2,TRBV4-1,CASSQGGTGIYGYTF
TRBD1,TRBJ2-2,TRBV23-1,CASTHNRDRPCSNTGELFF
TRBD2,TRBJ2-7,TRBV5-5,CASSLASGDYEQYF
NA,TRBJ2-6,TRBV20-1,CSARASSGANVLTF
NA,TRBJ1-2,TRBV20-1,CSARAGEAF
NA,TRBJ2-7,TRBV12-3/TRBV12-4,CASRPTFEGSSYEQYF
NA,TRBJ2-7,TRBV5-5,CASSAITTGRGEQYF
TRBD1,TRBJ2-3,TRBV5-1,CASSLAGTVTDTQYF
TRBD1,TRBJ2-1,TRBV24-1,CATSDTGTGYYNEQFF
NA,TRBJ1-1,TRBV29-1,CSANSGREAFF
NA,TRBJ2-5,TRBV20-1,CSARRGASGETQYF
NA,TRBJ2-7,TRBV7-6,CASSPRKGSEQYF
NA,TRBJ2-7,TRBV5-1,CASSPTTGKSSYEQYF
NA,TRBJ1-4,TRBV20-1,CSARGGHRGPTNEKLFF
NA,TRBJ1-1,TRBV29-1,CSGDTEAFF
TRBD2,TRBJ2-7,TRBV4-2,CASSQEMASGVSSYEQYF
TRBD1,TRBJ2-2,TRBV5-1,CASSTDRGLTGELFF
TRBD1,TRBJ2-7,TRBV18,CASSYQGQGYSYEQYF
NA,TRBJ1-4,TRBV9,CASSEGGWINEKLFF
NA,TRBJ2-1,TRBV7-9,CASSLGGRRNEQFF
NA,TRBJ2-7,TRBV7-6,CASSSSLGIEGSEQYF
TRBD1,TRBJ1-4,TRBV12-3/TRBV12-4,CASSTTGGPNEKLFF
TRBD1,TRBJ1-5,TRBV23-1,CASSHSTGSQGATSNQPQHF
NA,TRBJ2-1,TRBV7-2,CASSPTRGDEQFF
NA,TRBJ2-5,TRBV6-2/TRBV6-3,CASRLKEYAETQYF
NA,TRBJ2-5,TRBV2,CASSLWEQPRETQYF
NA,TRBJ2-1,TRBV3-1,CASSQDSAHWGEQFF
TRBD2,TRBJ2-3,TRBV3-1,CASRQAGRYTDTQYF
NA,TRBJ2-1,TRBV4-1,CASSQAGGDEQFF
NA,TRBJ2-7,TRBV20-1,CSAVKGATYEQYF
TRBD2,TRBJ2-1,TRBV5-1,CASAQVAGEIPNEQFF
TRBD1,TRBJ2-7,TRBV10-3,CAISENFGQAPGRF
NA,TRBJ1-1,TRBV7-9,CASSPSISNAEAFF
NA,TRBJ2-1,TRBV7-2,CASSLTSQRVFYNEQFF
TRBD1,TRBJ2-5,TRBV7-8,CASGPSGTGKETQYF
NA,TRBJ2-3,TRBV30,CAWGGVSSSTDTQYF
NA,TRBJ1-1,TRBV6-2/TRBV6-3,CASSYGRGGTEAFF
TRBD1,TRBJ2-2,TRBV7-3,CASSQGGLGAGELFF
NA,TRBJ1-2,TRBV15,CATSAPERVIDGYTF
TRBD2,TRBJ2-3,TRBV20-1,CSASQAGGADTQYF
NA,TRBJ2-7,TRBV30,CAWSPSYEQYF
TRBD1,TRBJ2-7,TRBV7-8,CASSWDRGYEQYF
NA,TRBJ1-1,TRBV5-6,CASSFQLPTEAFF
TRBD2,TRBJ2-1,TRBV27,CASSEETVAGGPNNEQFF